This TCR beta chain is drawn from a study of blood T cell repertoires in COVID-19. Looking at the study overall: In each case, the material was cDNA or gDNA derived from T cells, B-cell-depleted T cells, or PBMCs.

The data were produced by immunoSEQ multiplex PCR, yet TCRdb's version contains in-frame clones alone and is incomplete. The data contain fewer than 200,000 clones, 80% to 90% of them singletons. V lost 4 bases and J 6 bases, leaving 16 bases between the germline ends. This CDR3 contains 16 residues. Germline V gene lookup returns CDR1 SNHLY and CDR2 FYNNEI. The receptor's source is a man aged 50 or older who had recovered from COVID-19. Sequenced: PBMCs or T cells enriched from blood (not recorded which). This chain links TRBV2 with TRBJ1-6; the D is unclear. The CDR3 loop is CASSGRISGLNSPLHF. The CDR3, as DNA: TGTGCCAGCAGTGGTAGAATTTCTGGGCTTAATTCACCCCTCCACTTT.